The present T cell receptor beta chain was sequenced within a study of shared T cell receptors in the human thymus. Sequencing was performed with immunoSEQ multiplex PCR; in TCRdb, only in-frame clones are kept and a portion is missing. The top ten clones hold about 0.02% of a sample with about 380,000 clones, approximately 95% of them seen once. This CDR3 region has 16 residues. Germline V gene data show CDR1 as SNHLY and CDR2 as FYNNEI. Trimming shortened V by 3 bases and J by 6 bases, and 21 bases separated the two germline ends. The origin of this receptor is a human donor. The sample consisted of thymocytes. This chain links TRBV2 with TRBJ2-7, with D uncertain. CDR3 nucleotide sequence: TGTGCCAGCAGTGATTGGGATAAAAGGGAATCATGCGAGCAGTACTTC. This codes for CASSDWDKRESCEQYF.